The rows below give T cell receptor beta chains drawn from one sample of a study of prognosis after radiotherapy for stage I lung cancer. TCRdb redid the calling of the multiplex PCR reads with MiXCR, one entry per CDR3 protein. The repertoire holds around 19,000 distinct CDR3 sequences, with around 55% as singletons. This specimen was PBMCs, taken before or after stereotactic body radiation therapy (not recorded which). Every receptor here comes from a donor older than 45 with non-small cell lung cancer. Each CDR3 is given with its conserved first and last residue. D genes are given only for firm matches. The listing skips clone size in some rows; elsewhere it reads once, few, many or a size class.

J,D,size,V,CDR3,DNA
TRBJ2-1,TRBD2,.,TRBV28,CASSSHGLATDEQFF,TGTGCCAGCAGTTCCCATGGACTAGCCACGGATGAGCAGTTCTTC
TRBJ2-3,TRBD2,many,TRBV5-5,CASSLEGGRGTDTQYF,TGTGCCAGCAGCCTAGAGGGCGGGAGAGGCACAGATACGCAGTATTTT
TRBJ2-3,TRBD1,.,TRBV11-3,CASSLGDFWGQGTDTQYF,TGTGCCAGCAGCTTAGGCGATTTCTGGGGACAGGGCACAGATACGCAGTATTTT
TRBJ1-5,.,.,TRBV4-2,CASSQDTGQPQHF,TGTGCCAGCAGCCAGGACACGGGACAGCCCCAGCATTTT
TRBJ2-7,TRBD1,large,TRBV20-1,CSASDRENSYEQYF,TGCAGTGCCTCCGACAGGGAAAACTCCTACGAGCAGTACTTC
TRBJ2-7,.,few,TRBV6-1,CASSRDFSSSYEQYF,TGTGCCAGCAGCCGGGACTTCAGTAGCTCCTACGAGCAGTACTTC
TRBJ2-7,TRBD1,medium-sized,TRBV7-8,CASSPYSGTAILDYEQYF,TGTGCCAGCAGCCCCTACTCCGGGACAGCAATCTTAGACTACGAGCAGTACTTC
TRBJ2-3,.,once,TRBV18,CASSRSTGTDTQYF,TGTGCCAGCTCACGGTCGACAGGCACAGATACGCAGTATTTT
TRBJ1-2,.,.,TRBV15,CATSRDRGTTNGYTF,TGTGCCACCAGCAGAGATAGGGGGACAACCAATGGCTACACCTTC
TRBJ1-5,TRBD1,.,TRBV28,CASSSGTGNNQPKNF,TGTGCCAGCAGTTCCGGGACAGGTAACAATCAGCCCAAGAATTTT
TRBJ1-2,TRBD1,.,TRBV19,CASSMGAGTGEIGYGYTF,TGTGCCAGTAGTATGGGGGCCGGGACAGGGGAGATTGGCTATGGCTACACCTTC
TRBJ1-5,.,.,TRBV15,CATGMGMNHPQHF,TGTGCCACCGGCATGGGGATGAATCATCCCCAGCATTTT
TRBJ2-3,TRBD1,once,TRBV12-3/TRBV12-4,CASSYDRGTDTQYF,TGTGCCAGCAGTTATGACAGGGGAACAGATACGCAGTATTTT
TRBJ2-2,TRBD2,many,TRBV9,CASSLGLAGGSSTGELFF,TGTGCCAGCAGCCTTGGACTAGCGGGAGGGTCGAGCACCGGGGAGCTGTTTTTT
TRBJ2-6,TRBD2,many,TRBV5-4,CASTPGPGAGEWFGANVLTF,TGTGCCAGCACCCCTGGCCCCGGGGCGGGAGAGTGGTTTGGGGCCAACGTCCTGACTTTC
TRBJ1-4,TRBD1,many,TRBV20-1,CSAQGGGNEKLFF,TGCAGTGCCCAGGGGGGGGGGAATGAAAAACTGTTTTTT
TRBJ2-7,TRBD2,.,TRBV6-2/TRBV6-3,CASSWTSGVSYEQYF,TGTGCCAGCAGCTGGACTAGCGGGGTCTCCTACGAGCAGTACTTC
TRBJ2-2,.,medium-sized,TRBV6-1,CASTVGTPNTGELFF,TGTGCCAGCACCGTTGGGACACCGAACACCGGGGAGCTGTTTTTT
TRBJ2-1,TRBD2,.,TRBV20-1,CSAPLAGLNEQFF,TGCAGTGCCCCACTAGCGGGCCTCAATGAGCAGTTCTTC
TRBJ2-7,.,medium-sized,TRBV19,CASSGAASYEQYF,TGTGCCAGTAGTGGGGCGGCTTCCTACGAGCAGTACTTC
TRBJ2-1,TRBD2,many,TRBV12-5,CASGLVGGGNNEQFF,TGTGCTAGTGGTTTAGTCGGCGGGGGTAACAATGAGCAGTTCTTC
TRBJ2-7,.,.,TRBV6-2/TRBV6-3,CAISVGYEQYF,TGTGCCATCTCCGTGGGTTACGAGCAGTACTTC
TRBJ1-2,.,once,TRBV10-3,CAIRAHGAVEGYTF,TGTGCCATCAGGGCACATGGGGCTGTGGAAGGCTACACCTTC
TRBJ2-3,.,medium-sized,TRBV27,CASSLFAGVTDTQYF,TGTGCCAGCAGTTTATTTGCAGGTGTCACAGATACGCAGTATTTT
TRBJ1-1,.,.,TRBV7-9,CASSLPGGVTEAFF,TGTGCCAGCAGCTTACCAGGCGGGGTCACTGAAGCTTTCTTT
TRBJ2-3,.,.,TRBV6-5,CASSYGLVGDMQYF,TGTGCCAGCAGTTATGGGCTAGTTGGGGATATGCAGTATTTT
TRBJ1-1,.,.,TRBV5-1,CASTPDRNTEAFF,TGCGCCAGCACCCCGGACAGGAACACTGAAGCTTTCTTT
TRBJ1-1,TRBD1,.,TRBV6-1,CSGTRDRGVNTEAFF,TGTTCCGGCACTAGGGACAGAGGTGTGAACACTGAAGCATTCTTT
TRBJ2-2,TRBD2,.,TRBV28,CATTGGEGRELFF,TGTGCCACCACGGGGGGGGAAGGACGGGAGCTGTTTTTT
TRBJ2-5,TRBD1,many,TRBV6-1,CASSLGQGGTQYF,TGTGCCAGCAGCTTAGGACAGGGAGGGACCCAGTACTTC
TRBJ1-2,.,many,TRBV5-8,CASSLRAFNYGYTF,TGTGCCAGCAGCTTGAGAGCTTTTAACTATGGCTACACCTTC
TRBJ2-1,TRBD1,many,TRBV28,CASRKDRLTYNEQFF,TGTGCCAGCAGGAAGGACAGGCTTACCTACAATGAGCAGTTCTTC
TRBJ2-5,.,.,TRBV11-2,CASSPRILRRETQHF,TGTGCCAGCAGCCCCCGTATTCTAAGGAGGGAGACCCAGCACTTC
TRBJ2-3,.,.,TRBV4-1,CASSQERTVTSTDTQYF,TGCGCCAGCAGCCAAGAACGGACAGTAACTAGCACAGATACGCAGTATTTT
TRBJ2-1,TRBD2,.,TRBV19,CASSPWTSGRSYNEQFF,TGTGCCAGTAGTCCCTGGACTAGCGGGCGCTCCTACAATGAGCAGTTCTTC
TRBJ2-2,TRBD1,few,TRBV7-9,CASSSTGFVNGELFF,TGTGCCAGCAGCTCGACAGGGTTTGTGAACGGGGAGCTGTTTTTT
TRBJ1-2,.,medium-sized,TRBV30,CAWRPQRAGSSTF,TGTGCCTGGAGACCACAAAGGGCAGGAAGTAGCACCTTC
TRBJ2-7,.,.,TRBV11-2,CASSSRPTGKGGFEQYF,TGTGCCAGCAGCTCACGCCCAACCGGGAAAGGGGGATTCGAGCAGTACTTC
TRBJ1-6,TRBD1,.,TRBV30,CAWTLGTAYNSPLHF,TGTGCCTGGACCCTGGGGACAGCCTATAATTCACCCCTCCACTTT